The clone carrying this TCR beta chain turned up a few times. Its antigen is unknown. Trimming removed 2 bases at V and 8 bases at J, with 25 bases between. The CDR3 spans 17 residues. Germline V gene data show CDR1 as GTSNPN and CDR2 as SVGIG (reference sequence). Via MiXCR, TCRdb re-called the multiplex PCR reads, giving one row per CDR3 protein. The sample has about 270,000 distinct CDR3 sequences, 30% to 35% seen once. The lymph nodes were axillary draining lymph nodes from breast cancer patients. This entry is derived from a study of breast tumors, draining lymph nodes, adjacent tissues. Study-wide results and limits: Luminal-like breast cancer showed significantly greater tumor-nontumor repertoire similarity than basal-like breast cancer did. The lymph node origin of tumor T cells was framed as consistent with a hypothesis, not demonstrated. Tumor TCR diversity was below lymph nodes but above nontumor tissue.

The receptor was isolated from a female donor with breast cancer. Some clones in this sample may be carry-over from other donors' samples. The sequencing input was axillary lymph node tissue. The chain has TRBV30 and TRBJ1-3, with D tentatively TRBD1 (5 bases). The chain's CDR3 is CAWSLRSVGSLGDTIYF. In DNA form, the CDR3 reads TGTGCCTGGAGTCTACGGTCTGTAGGAAGCCTAGGGGACACCATATATTTT.